The 15 T cell receptor beta chains below come from one sample, sequenced in a study of post-analysis software for immune sequencing data. Study-level points and caveats: Roughly five TRBV segments were more frequent in patients than controls; TRBV5-6, TRBV5-1 and TRBV20-1 belonged to this group.

No cognate antigen is known for these TCRs. TCR beta libraries were prepared from cDNA with unique molecular identifiers. TCRdb re-called the PCR reads with MiXCR, one entry per CDR3 protein. The repertoire holds fewer than 900,000 distinct CDR3 sequences, with more than 45% as singletons. Input material: blood. The receptors shown here come from a girl under 18 with multiple sclerosis.

This clonotype has a count of ten or more. The rearrangement joins TRBV15 to TRBJ2-7, with a possible D match to TRBD2 (7 bases). The CDR3 contains 15 residues. Trimming pared 1 base from V and 2 bases from J, leaving 12 bases between. The germline CDR1 and CDR2 sequences are LNHNV and YYDKDF (reference sequence). CDR3: CATSRGGGGTYEQYF. CDR3 coding DNA: TGTGCCACCAGCAGAGGAGGGGGGGGCACCTACGAGCAGTACTTC.

This clonotype was seen more than once but under ten times. The V call is TRBV27, the J call TRBJ2-7; D is uncertain. V was cut by 5 bases and J by 3 bases, with 14 bases left in between. The CDR3 runs 14 residues. The V gene's germline CDR1 is MNHEY and CDR2 SMNVEV (reference sequence). In DNA, the CDR3 is TGTGCCAGCAGTACCGTAGCAGGTGTCTACGAGCAGTACTTC. Its protein is CASSTVAGVYEQYF.

The V and J genes are TRBV11-1 and TRBJ2-7; TRBD1 agrees at 8 bases. The assigned J gene may be wrong: the sequence end matches TRBJ2-5 better. This CDR3 region has 14 residues. Germline V gives CDR1 SGHAT, CDR2 FQDESV (reference sequence). The CDR3: CASSSRTGKKTQYF. DNA of the CDR3: TGTGCCAGCAGCTCAAGGACAGGGAAAAAGACCCAGTACTTC.

This clonotype was found many times. This rearrangement joins TRBV20-1 to TRBJ2-7; 11 bases agree with TRBD2. J was trimmed by 4 bases and V by 5 bases; bases with no gene match: 10. This CDR3 has 15 residues. Germline-derived CDR1 and CDR2 are DFQATT and SNEGSKA (reference sequence). The CDR3 region is CSAPSITSGGYEQYF. CDR3 nucleotides: TGCAGTGCTCCCTCCATAACTAGCGGGGGTTACGAGCAGTACTTC.

This clonotype was observed many times. An end of the junction differs from the germline gene, which may be a read error. The J gene is TRBJ1-1, the V gene TRBV12-3 or TRBV12-4, with D perhaps matching TRBD1 (5 bases). CDR3 length: 13 amino acids. DNA for the CDR3: TGCGCCAGCAGCTTGCGTGGGGGCACTGAAGCTTTCTTT. This translates into CASSLRGGTEAFF.

V usage is TRBV20-1 and J usage is TRBJ2-7; a weak D match, TRBD2 (6 bases). This CDR3 contains 14 residues. Trimming cost V 1 base and J 3 bases, with 13 bases left between them. Germline values: CDR1 DFQATT, CDR2 SNEGSKA (reference sequence). The DNA for the CDR3 is TGCAGTGCTAGAGGGGGGGACCTACACTACGAGCAGTACTTC. Amino acid sequence: CSARGGDLHYEQYF.

In its sample, this clonotype was seen a few times. This chain links TRBV12-3 or TRBV12-4 with TRBJ1-5; D remains ambiguous. The germline V and J ends were trimmed by 2 bases and 3 bases, with 8 bases remaining between them. This CDR3 is built from 14 residues. The CDR3 region has the DNA TGTGCCAGCAGTTTATCATCGCTCAATCAGCCCCAGCATTTT. Translating gives CASSLSSLNQPQHF.

This CDR3 reads CSARTLEVGQPQHF. For the CDR3, the DNA is TGCAGCGCCAGGACACTGGAAGTTGGTCAGCCCCAGCATTTT. The rearrangement uses TRBV29-1 and TRBJ1-5; D might be TRBD1 (5 bases). The V gene lost 7 bases and the J gene lost 6 bases, with 19 bases spanning the gap. The CDR3 has 14 residues. The germline CDR1 and CDR2 sequences are SQVTM and ANQGSEA.

This clonotype has just a few counts. The chain links TRBV12-3 or TRBV12-4 to TRBJ2-4, with a weak D call TRBD1 (6 bases). The V end was cut by 3 bases, the J end by 6 bases, with 15 bases between. The CDR3 spans 15 residues. The CDR3 loop reads CASSFGQMDRNIQYF. The CDR3 nucleotides read TGTGCCAGCAGTTTTGGACAGATGGATAGAAACATTCAGTACTTC.

This clonotype has just a few counts. V usage is TRBV7-2 and J usage is TRBJ2-1; D is possibly TRBD2 (6 bases). The CDR3 is 16 amino acids. Trimming removed 5 bases at V and 4 bases at J, with 18 bases between. Germline assignment: CDR1 SGHTA and CDR2 FQGNSA. CDR3 nucleotides: TGTGCCAGCAGCCCCCTTAGCGGAATGCCTTACAATGAGCAGTTCTTC. It codes for CASSPLSGMPYNEQFF.

The CDR3, as DNA: TGTGCCAGCAGCTTAGGAGGGCTAGCGGGAGGAACAGATACGCAGTATTTT. Its translation is CASSLGGLAGGTDTQYF. The chain combines TRBV11-2 with TRBJ2-3, with 11 bases lining up with TRBD2. Germline trimming cut 1 base from V and 3 bases from J; bases unmatched to any gene: 6. CDR1 and CDR2 from the germline V gene are SGHAT and FQNNGV. This CDR3 comprises 17 residues.

There are many counts of this clonotype. This chain connects TRBV11-2 to TRBJ2-1; the D call may be TRBD1 or TRBD2 (7 bases each). CDR3 size: 15 residues. Germline loops: CDR1 SGHAT, CDR2 FQNNGV. The V gene lost 5 bases and the J gene lost 6 bases, with 17 bases spanning the gap. CDR3: CASSPGQGGPNEQFF. In DNA form, the CDR3 reads TGTGCCAGCAGCCCGGGCCAGGGGGGGCCCAATGAGCAGTTCTTC.

The J gene is TRBJ1-2, the V gene TRBV29-1, with D unclear. The germline V gene has CDR1 SQVTM and CDR2 ANQGSEA. The V end was cut by 4 bases, the J end by 7 bases, with 10 bases between. The CDR3 totals 11 residues. CDR3 bases: TGCAGCGTTGGGGCAACCGGTGGCTACACCTTC. The encoded protein is CSVGATGGYTF.

This clonotype has just a few counts. The CDR3 loop is CSVTQGRTEAFF. DNA for the CDR3: TGCAGCGTAACACAGGGGCGGACTGAAGCTTTCTTT. The genes are TRBV29-1 and TRBJ1-1, with 7 bases lining up with TRBD1. CDR1 and CDR2 from the germline V gene are SQVTM and ANQGSEA. The CDR3 runs to 12 residues. Trimming removed 6 bases from V and 5 bases from J; junction bases left unmatched: 6.

This clonotype was found once. V and J are TRBV3-1 and TRBJ2-1; tentatively, D is TRBD1 or TRBD2 (5 bases each). CDR3 length equals 13 residues. The V end lost 1 base, the J end lost 14 bases, and 15 bases lay between the germline ends. Germline lookup yields CDR1 LGHDT and CDR2 YNNKEL (reference sequence). CDR3 in DNA: TGTGCCAGCAGCCAAGTAGCCGGGACGGATGAGTTCTTC. It codes for CASSQVAGTDEFF.